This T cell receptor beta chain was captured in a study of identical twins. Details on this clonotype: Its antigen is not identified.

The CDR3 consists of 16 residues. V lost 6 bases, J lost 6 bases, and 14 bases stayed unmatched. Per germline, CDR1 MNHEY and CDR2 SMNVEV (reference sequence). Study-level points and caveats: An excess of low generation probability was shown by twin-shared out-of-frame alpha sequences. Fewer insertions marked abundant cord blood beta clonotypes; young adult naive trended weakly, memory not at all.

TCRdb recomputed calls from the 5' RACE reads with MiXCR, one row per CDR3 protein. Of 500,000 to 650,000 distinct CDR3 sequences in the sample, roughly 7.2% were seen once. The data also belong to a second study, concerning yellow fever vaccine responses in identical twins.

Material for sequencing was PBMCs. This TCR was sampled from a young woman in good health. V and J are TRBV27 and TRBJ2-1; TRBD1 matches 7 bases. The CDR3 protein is CASRQNFRDSGNEQFF. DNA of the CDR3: TGTGCCAGCAGACAAAATTTCAGGGACAGTGGCAATGAGCAGTTCTTC.